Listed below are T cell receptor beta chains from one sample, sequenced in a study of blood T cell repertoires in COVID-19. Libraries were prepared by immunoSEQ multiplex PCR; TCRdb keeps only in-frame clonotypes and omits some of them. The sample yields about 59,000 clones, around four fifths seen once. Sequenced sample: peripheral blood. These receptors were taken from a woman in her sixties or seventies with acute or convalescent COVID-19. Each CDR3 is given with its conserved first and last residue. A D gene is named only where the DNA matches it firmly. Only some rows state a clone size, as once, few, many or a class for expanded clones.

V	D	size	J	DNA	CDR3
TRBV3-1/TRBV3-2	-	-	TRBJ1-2	TGTGCCAGCAGCCAAGGCAGGGCCCATGGCTACACCTTC	CASSQGRAHGYTF
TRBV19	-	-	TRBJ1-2	TGTGCCAGTAGTTTACAGGTTAACTATGGCTACACCTTC	CASSLQVNYGYTF
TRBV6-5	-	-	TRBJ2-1	TGTGCCAGCAGTTACGGCGCGGAGGGAAGTGAGCAGTTCTTC	CASSYGAEGSEQFF
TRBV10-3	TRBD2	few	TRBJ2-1	TGTGCCATCAGAAAGAGCGGGGGGGCAGGTAATGAGCAGTTCTTC	CAIRKSGGAGNEQFF
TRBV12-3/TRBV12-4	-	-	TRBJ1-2	TGTGCCAGCAGTTTTCAGGGAAACTATGGCTACACCTTC	CASSFQGNYGYTF
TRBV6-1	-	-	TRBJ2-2	TGTGCCAGCAGTGAAAACCAGGGGGGAACCGGGGAGCTGTTTTTT	CASSENQGGTGELFF
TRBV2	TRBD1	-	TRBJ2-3	TGTGCCAGCAGACGGGACAGACAAGACACAGATACGCAGTATTTT	CASRRDRQDTDTQYF
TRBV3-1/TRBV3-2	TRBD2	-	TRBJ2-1	TGTGCCAGCAGCCAAAAACCCCGACGGGAGGGGAATGAGCAGTTCTTC	CASSQKPRREGNEQFF
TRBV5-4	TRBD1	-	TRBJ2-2	TGTGCCAGCAGCCCCGCCGGGACAGGGGTCAGCACCGGGGAGCTGTTTTTT	CASSPAGTGVSTGELFF
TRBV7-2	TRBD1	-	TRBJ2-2	TGTGCCAGCAGCTTAGGTCCGACAGGGTTAAGTCCCGGGGAGCTGTTTTTT	CASSLGPTGLSPGELFF
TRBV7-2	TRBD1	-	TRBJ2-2	TGTGCCAGCAAGACGGACAGGAGAAACACCGGGGAGCTGTTTTTT	CASKTDRRNTGELFF
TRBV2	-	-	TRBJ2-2	TGTGCCAGCAGGTGGCAGATCACCGGGGAGCTGTTTTTT	CASRWQITGELFF
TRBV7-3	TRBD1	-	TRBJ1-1	TGTGCCAGCAGCGGAGACAGGGGGGCTGAAGCTTTCTTT	CASSGDRGAEAFF
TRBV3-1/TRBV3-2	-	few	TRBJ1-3	TGTGCCAGCAGCCGTACAGGGTTGAGGGGAAACACCATATATTTT	CASSRTGLRGNTIYF
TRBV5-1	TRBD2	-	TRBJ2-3	TGCGCCAGCAGCTTTGACCTCCTAGCGGTTACTAGCACAGATACGCAGTATTTT	CASSFDLLAVTSTDTQYF
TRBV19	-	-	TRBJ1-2	TGTGCCAGTAGTATAGGATCGGGTCAAAACTATGGCTACACCTTC	CASSIGSGQNYGYTF
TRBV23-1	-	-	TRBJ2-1	TGCGCCAGCAGTCAGGAAGTAGAGACAGAGGACAATGAGCAGTTCTTC	CASSQEVETEDNEQFF
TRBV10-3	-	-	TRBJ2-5	TGTGCCACCCGCGGACAGAGTCTGGAGACCCAGTACTTC	CATRGQSLETQYF
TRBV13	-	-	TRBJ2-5	TGTGCCAGCAGATTTGGACAGCCAGGGGAGACCCAGTACTTC	CASRFGQPGETQYF
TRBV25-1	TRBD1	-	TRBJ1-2	TGTGCCAGCTCATGGGGGGACAGCCTGGGCTACACCTTC	CASSWGDSLGYTF
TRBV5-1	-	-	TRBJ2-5	TGCGCCAGCAGCTTGGAGGGGGGGTCTTGGGAGACCCAGTACTTC	CASSLEGGSWETQYF
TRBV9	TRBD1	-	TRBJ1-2	TGTGCCAGCAGCGGTAAGGACAGGGGGATCTACTATGGCTACACCTTC	CASSGKDRGIYYGYTF
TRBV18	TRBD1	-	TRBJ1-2	TGTGCCAGCTCCCCCAACAGGGGGCAGGACACCTTC	CASSPNRGQDTF
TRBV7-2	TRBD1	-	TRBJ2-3	TGTGCCAGCAGCTTAAGGACCGGACAGGGCACAGATACGCAGTATTTT	CASSLRTGQGTDTQYF
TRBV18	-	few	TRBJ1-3	TGTGCCAGCTCACCACAGGGAGGCGCTGGAAACACCATATATTTT	CASSPQGGAGNTIYF
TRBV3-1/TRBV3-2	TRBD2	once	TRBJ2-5	TGTGCCAGCAGTCAGACTAGCGGGAGCGAGACCCAGTACTTC	CASSQTSGSETQYF
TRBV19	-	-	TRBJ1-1	TGTGCCAGTAGTAATCAAGGCAGGGGAAGTGCTGAAGCTTTCTTT	CASSNQGRGSAEAFF
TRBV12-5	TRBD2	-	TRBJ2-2	TGTGCTAGTGGTTTGGTAGTGGGGGGGGACCTGGTGGAGACCGGGGAGCTGTTTTTT	CASGLVVGGDLVETGELFF
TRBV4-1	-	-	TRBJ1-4	TGCGCCAGCAGCCAAGATGGGGCAGGCGCTAATGAAAAACTGTTTTTT	CASSQDGAGANEKLFF
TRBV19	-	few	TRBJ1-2	TGTGCCAGTAGTATACGGGAAAGACCCAACCAGCGGCGTGGCTACACCTTC	CASSIRERPNQRRGYTF
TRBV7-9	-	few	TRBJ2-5	TGTGCCAGCAGCTTATCAGCCTCGGCAGGGTTCCAAGAGACCCAGTACTTC	CASSLSASAGFQETQYF
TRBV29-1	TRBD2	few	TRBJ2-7	TGCAGCGTAAGCGGGGCAACTTACGAGCAGTACTTC	CSVSGATYEQYF
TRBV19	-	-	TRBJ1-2	TGTGCCAGTAATCAGGGTGAGCATGGCTACACCTTC	CASNQGEHGYTF
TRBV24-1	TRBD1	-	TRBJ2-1	TGTGCCACCAGTGGCGCCGGGACAGGGGGCAATGAGCAGTTCTTC	CATSGAGTGGNEQFF
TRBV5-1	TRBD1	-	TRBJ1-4	TGCGCCAGCAGCCATTCCGGGACAGGGGCCCTATCAACTAATGAAAAACTGTTTTTT	CASSHSGTGALSTNEKLFF
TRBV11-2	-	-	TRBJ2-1	TGTGCCAGTTCCACAGGGTGGGGGCAACACAATGAGCAGTTCTTC	CASSTGWGQHNEQFF